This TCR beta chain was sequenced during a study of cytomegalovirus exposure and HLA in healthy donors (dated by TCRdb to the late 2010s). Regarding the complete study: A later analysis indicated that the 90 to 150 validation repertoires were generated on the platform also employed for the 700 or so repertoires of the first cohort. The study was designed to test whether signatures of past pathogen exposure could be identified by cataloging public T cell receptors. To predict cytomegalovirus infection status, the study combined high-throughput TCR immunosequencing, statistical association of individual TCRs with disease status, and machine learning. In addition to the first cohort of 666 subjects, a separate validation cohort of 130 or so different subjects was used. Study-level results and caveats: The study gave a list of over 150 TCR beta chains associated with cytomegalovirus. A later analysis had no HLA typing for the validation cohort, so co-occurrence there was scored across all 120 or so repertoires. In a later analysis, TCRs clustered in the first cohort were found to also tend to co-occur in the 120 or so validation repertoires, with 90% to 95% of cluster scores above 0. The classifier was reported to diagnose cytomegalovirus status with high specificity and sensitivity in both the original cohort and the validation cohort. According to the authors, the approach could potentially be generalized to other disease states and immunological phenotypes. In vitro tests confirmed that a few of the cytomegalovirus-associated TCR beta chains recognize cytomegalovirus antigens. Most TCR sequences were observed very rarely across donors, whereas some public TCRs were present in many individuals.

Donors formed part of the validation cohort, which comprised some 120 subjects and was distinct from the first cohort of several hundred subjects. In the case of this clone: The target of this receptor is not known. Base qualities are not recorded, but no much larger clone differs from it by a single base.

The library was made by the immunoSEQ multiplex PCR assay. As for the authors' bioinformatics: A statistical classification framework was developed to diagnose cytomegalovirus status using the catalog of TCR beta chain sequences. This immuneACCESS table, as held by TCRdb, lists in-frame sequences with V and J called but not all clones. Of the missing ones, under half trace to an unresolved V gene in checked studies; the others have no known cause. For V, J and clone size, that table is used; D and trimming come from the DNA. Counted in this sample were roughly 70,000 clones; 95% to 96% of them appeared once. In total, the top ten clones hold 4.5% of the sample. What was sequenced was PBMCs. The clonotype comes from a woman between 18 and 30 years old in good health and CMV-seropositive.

At the DNA level, the sequence is TGTGCCAGCAGCGTCCTATCAAGCTCCTACGAGCAGTACTTC. Translated, this is CASSVLSSSYEQYF. This sequence uses TRBV9 and TRBJ2-7, with the D gene too uncertain to name. V loses 2 bases, J loses 0 bases, and the germline ends lie 9 bases apart. Including cysteine and phenylalanine, the CDR3 has 14 amino acids. CDR3 DNA only is kept here, 42 bases in frame from base 1. Taken from the germline V gene, the CDR1 and CDR2 loops are SGDLS and YYNGEE. Joined to the reference TRBV9 and TRBJ2-7 proteins, this CDR3 gives the full variable domain: DSGVTQTPKHLITATGQRVTLRCSPRSGDLSVYWYQQSLDQGLQFLIQYYNGEERAKGNILERFSAQQFPDLHSELNLSSLELGDSALYFCASSVLSSSYEQYFGPGTRLTVT.